This T cell receptor (beta chain) was captured in a study of T-cell reconstitution after alpha-beta-depleted transplantation in children. This clonotype came up many times. With V trimmed by 6 bases and J by 1 base, 1 base remained unmatched. CDR3 size: 13 residues. Library preparation (for TCRbeta) was performed with unique molecular identifiers. TCRdb re-analysed the PCR reads in MiXCR, keeping a single row per CDR3 protein. Of over 550,000 distinct CDR3 sequences in the sample, about 10% are singletons; the top ten hold 4%. This chain links TRBV12-3 or TRBV12-4 with TRBJ1-1, with 8 positions matching TRBD1. The TCR sequence derives from a human donor who donated a stem cell graft to a child with acute myeloid leukemia. The starting material was PBMCs from the stem cell graft donor, obtained from the stem cell graft. The CDR3 here is CASRDRGNTEAFF. The CDR3 DNA is TGTGCCAGCAGAGACAGGGGGAACACTGAAGCTTTCTTT.